The 3 T cell receptor beta chains presented below share a single source sample, sequenced in a study of blood T cell repertoires in COVID-19. Assay: immunoSEQ multiplex PCR; the TCRdb copy retains only in-frame clones and omits some. Among some 400,000 clones listed, 85% to 90% were seen once. Sequenced input: peripheral blood. These receptors were obtained from a young man with active or convalescent COVID-19.

This rearrangement joins TRBV7-6 to TRBJ2-7; D possibly corresponds to TRBD2 (5 bases). With 6 bases removed from V and 3 bases from J, the gap between germline ends came to 18 bases. This CDR3 comprises 15 residues. Germline V gene sequence: CDR1 SGHVS, CDR2 FNYEAQ. The DNA of the CDR3 is TGTGCCAGCAGTCCCTTTGGAGCGGAGAACTACGAGCAGTACTTC. Translation: CASSPFGAENYEQYF.

The chain uses TRBV30 and TRBJ1-4; D gene ambiguous. V was cut by 1 base and J by 8 bases, with 20 bases left in between. In germline, CDR1 is GTSNPN, CDR2 SVGIG (reference sequence). The CDR3 loop spans 16 amino acids. The CDR3 DNA follows: TGTGCCTGGAGTGATGGGTCGTATACCTCTAGGGAAAAACTGTTTTTT. Protein sequence: CAWSDGSYTSREKLFF.

The count of this clone is one. The rearrangement links TRBV3-1 (or the pseudogene TRBV3-2) to TRBJ2-1, with TRBD2 identical over 7 bases. V shed 1 base, J shed 3 bases, and the junction held 6 bases outside the gene matches. This CDR3 has 16 amino acids. Germline assignment: CDR1 LGHDT and CDR2 YNNKEL (reference sequence). The CDR3 DNA reads TGTGCCAGCAGCCAAGGTGGGGGGGGAGGCTACAATGAGCAGTTCTTC. Amino acids: CASSQGGGGGYNEQFF.